This T cell receptor (beta chain) was captured by sequencing in a study of Graves' ophthalmopathy and Graves' hyperthyroidism. Scientists amplified the TCR beta CDR3 regions from RNA transcripts. The first-round RT-PCR employed HTBI primers together with the Qiagen OneStep RT-PCR kit. A multiplex PCR was then performed as the second round. Via MiXCR, TCRdb re-called the multiplex PCR reads, giving one row per CDR3 protein. The sample includes over 200,000 distinct CDR3 sequences, 25% to 30% seen only once; the top ten take about 9.1%. This clonotype came up once. Sequences were obtained from peripheral blood. The source is a man aged 50 to 59 with Graves' ophthalmopathy.

This chain's CDR3 is CASSHTGVDEQYF. CDR3 DNA sequence: TGTGCCAGCAGCCACACAGGGGTCGACGAGCAGTACTTC. V gene TRBV7-3 combines with J gene TRBJ2-7; 7 bases line up with TRBD1. CDR1 is SGHTA and CDR2 is FQGTGA in the germline V gene. V shed 5 bases, J shed 5 bases, and the junction held 6 bases outside the gene matches. The CDR3 spans 13 residues.